This passage covers 10 T cell receptor beta chains from one sample sequenced in a study of PD-1 blockade in classical Hodgkin lymphoma. Time point reported: cycle 4 day 1 (C4D1), after less than seven weeks of nivolumab. Relapses following autologous stem cell transplantation were seen in all patients, with brentuximab vedotin exposure varying. Thawed PBMCs yielded CD4+ T cells through magnetic negative selection. Data came from immunoSEQ multiplex PCR; TCRdb stores just in-frame clones and leaves some out. Seen here are about 27,000 clones, approximately 85% observed once, and the top ten hold about 2.4%. Sequences were derived from CD4+ T cells from blood, sampled before the fourth cycle of nivolumab. Receptor source: a human donor with classical Hodgkin lymphoma.

The DNA of the CDR3 is TGCGCCAGCAGCTTGGTAAGGGAGGGACTAGCGGGGAAGGCCTACAATGAGCAGTTCTTC. This gives the protein CASSLVREGLAGKAYNEQFF. The rearrangement joins TRBV5-1 to TRBJ2-1; 13 nucleotides agree with TRBD2. The CDR3 has 20 amino acids. CDR1 and CDR2 (germline): SGHRS, YFSETQ. The V segment lost 0 bases and the J segment 2 bases; nucleotides outside the gene matches: 11.

The J gene is TRBJ2-7, the V gene TRBV19; TRBD1 is a possible D gene (5 bases). The CDR3 extends over 15 amino acids. V dropped 4 bases and J dropped 5 bases, with 18 bases sitting between them. Germline V gene sequence: CDR1 LNHDA, CDR2 SQIVND (reference sequence). CDR3 residues: CASSKGSRTFNEQYF. Written as DNA, the CDR3 is TGTGCCAGTAGTAAGGGGTCTCGGACATTCAACGAGCAGTACTTC.

This chain uses TRBV7-9 with TRBJ2-1, with D maybe TRBD1 (6 bases). The CDR3 has 16 amino acids. Germline-derived CDR1 and CDR2 are SEHNR and FQNEAQ (reference sequence). V shed 6 bases and J shed 8 bases, with 23 bases lying between them. CDR3 DNA: TGTGCCAGCAGTTCTCTTGGGGGCAGAGATCGTGATGAGCAGTTCTTC. Protein: CASSSLGGRDRDEQFF. The whole variable domain, remainder taken from reference TRBV7-9 and TRBJ2-1, is DTGVSQNPRHKITKRGQNVTFRCDPISEHNRLYWYRQTLGQGPEFLTYFQNEAQLEKSRLLSDRFSAERPKGSFSTLEIQRTEQGDSAMYLCASSSLGGRDRDEQFFGPGTRLTVL.

This chain connects TRBV7-2 to TRBJ2-6; 8 bases agree with TRBD1. The V gene's germline CDR1 is SGHTA and CDR2 FQGNSA. V shed 2 bases and J 0 bases; nucleotides not matched to a gene: 9. The CDR3 contains 19 residues. CDR3 coding DNA: TGTGCCAGCAGCTTAAACCGGCCGGGACAGGTCTCTGGGGCCAACGTCCTGACTTTC. Translation: CASSLNRPGQVSGANVLTF. The entire variable domain, with the rest obtained from reference TRBV7-2 and TRBJ2-6, is as follows: GAGVSQSPSNKVTEKGKDVELRCDPISGHTALYWYRQSLGQGLEFLIYFQGNSAPDKSGLPSDRFSAERTGGSVSTLTIQRTQQEDSAVYLCASSLNRPGQVSGANVLTFGAGSRLTVL.

This chain links TRBV5-1 with TRBJ1-6; 7 bases match TRBD1. Germline trimming cut 0 bases from V and 9 bases from J; bases unmatched to any gene: 0. Per the germline V gene, CDR1 is SGHRS and CDR2 is YFSETQ. The CDR3 loop spans 13 amino acids. The chain's CDR3 is CASSLGTGSPLHF. CDR3 coding DNA: TGCGCCAGCAGCTTGGGGACAGGTTCACCCCTCCACTTT.

The chain recombines TRBV5-1 with TRBJ2-5; the D gene is possibly TRBD2 (6 bases). Germline V gives CDR1 SGHRS, CDR2 YFSETQ. The CDR3 has 16 residues. V was cut by 4 bases and J by 5 bases, with 21 bases left in between. Here the CDR3 reads CASSPGGRGPTETQYF. The CDR3 nucleotides are TGCGCCAGCAGCCCCGGGGGTAGGGGTCCCACTGAGACCCAGTACTTC.

This clone was found once. The CDR3 bases are TGTGCCAGCAGGTATAGCGGGAGTAGCACAGATACGCAGTATTTT. Protein product: CASRYSGSSTDTQYF. J is TRBJ2-3 and V is TRBV6-6; 9 bases align to TRBD2. The CDR3 extends over 15 amino acids. Germline V gene data show CDR1 as MNHNY and CDR2 as SVGAGI (reference sequence). Trimming took 6 bases from V and 0 from J; bases not matched to a gene: 4.

This chain joins TRBV27 and TRBJ2-7; 7 bases are shared with TRBD1. The CDR3 has 14 residues. V lost 6 bases and J lost 1; bases outside the gene matches: 6. The germline V gene encodes CDR1 MNHEY and CDR2 SMNVEV (reference sequence). CDR3 region: CASRGQGQSYEQYF. CDR3 coding DNA: TGTGCCAGCAGGGGCCAGGGACAGTCCTACGAGCAGTACTTC.

This clone was seen once. The V and J genes are TRBV18 and TRBJ2-7; TRBD1 matches 7 bases. CDR1 is KGHSH and CDR2 is LQKENI in the germline V gene. The trim removed 6 bases at V and 3 bases at J, leaving 8 bases unmatched. The CDR3 is made up of 14 amino acids. The CDR3 DNA reads as TGTGCCAGCTCCTTATCCGGGACAGTCTACGAGCAGTACTTC. This translates into CASSLSGTVYEQYF.

This clone has a single count. The rearrangement links TRBV18 to TRBJ2-5; D is unresolved. The germline V and J ends were trimmed by 3 bases and 5 bases, with 7 bases remaining between them. The CDR3 extends over 12 amino acids. Germline V CDR1 and CDR2: KGHSH, LQKENI. The CDR3 reads CASSPSWETQYF. CDR3 nucleotide sequence: TGTGCCAGCTCACCTAGTTGGGAGACCCAGTACTTC.